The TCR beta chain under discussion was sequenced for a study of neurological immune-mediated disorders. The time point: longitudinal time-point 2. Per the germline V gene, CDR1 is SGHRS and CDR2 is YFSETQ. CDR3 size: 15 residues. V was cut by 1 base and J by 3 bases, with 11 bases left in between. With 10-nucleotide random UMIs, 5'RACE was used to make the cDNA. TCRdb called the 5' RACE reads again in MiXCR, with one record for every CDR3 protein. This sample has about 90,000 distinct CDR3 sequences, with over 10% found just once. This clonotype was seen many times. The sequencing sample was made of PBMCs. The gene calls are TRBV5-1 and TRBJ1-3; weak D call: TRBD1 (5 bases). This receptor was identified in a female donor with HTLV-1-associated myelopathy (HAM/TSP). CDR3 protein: CASSLSGDGGNTIYF. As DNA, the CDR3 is TGCGCCAGCAGCTTGTCGGGGGATGGTGGAAACACCATATATTTT.